This T cell receptor beta chain was recovered during a study of blood T cell repertoires in COVID-19 (TCRdb year 2020). With regard to the full study: The collaborator samples originated in the United States, Italy and Spain and spanned the acute and convalescent phases of COVID-19. Where available, HLA class I and class II types were obtained from metadata supplied by the sample provider rather than from assay-based typing. Sample metadata almost always included a de-identified subject ID, COVID-19 status, age in years and sex. The repertoires were made available in a free public database intended to serve as a resource for research on the immune response to SARS-CoV-2. The samples were drawn from the first 160 participants of the ongoing ImmuneRACE study and from over 950 subjects provided by 6 global collaborators. Deeply sampled blood TCRbeta repertoires from subjects exposed to, actively infected with, or recovered from COVID-19 were included in the dataset. The prospective study material was composed of cDNA or gDNA derived from T cells, B-cell-depleted T cells, or PBMCs. General conclusions and limits of the study: Clinical and demographic metadata were provided uncurated, with the amount varying by source and participant.

To note about this clone: The target of this receptor is not known. Per-base quality was not reported, and no clone a single base away is much larger than it.

CDR1 and CDR2, looked up from the germline V gene (reference sequence), are SEHNR and FQNEAQ. CDR3 length: 14 amino acids, cysteine to phenylalanine. Left in the record is the CDR3 DNA by itself, 42 bases read in frame from the first base. V was cut back by 7 bases and J by 2 bases, leaving a gap of 14 bases between them. Collaborating institutions collected whole blood in K2EDTA tubes following their own protocols. For TCRbeta analysis, collaborators shipped samples as frozen whole blood, isolated PBMCs, or DNA extracted from either of those sample types. TCRbeta CDR3 regions were amplified from genomic DNA using the immunoSEQ Assay, a bias-controlled multiplex PCR. In the authors' own workflow: Within the assay, amplification of reference gene primers was used to estimate how many nucleated cells each sample contained. Sequence reads were collapsed and filtered to measure the absolute abundance of every unique TCRbeta CDR3 rearrangement. For each sample, productive Simpson clonality was calculated by taking the square root of Simpson's diversity index across productive rearrangements. This immuneACCESS table, as held by TCRdb, lists in-frame sequences with V and J called but not all clones. Of the missing ones, under half trace to an unresolved V gene in checked studies; the others have no known cause. V, J and clone size derive from that table, while D and trimming were established from the DNA sequence. The sample includes 150,000 to 200,000 clones, with 70% to 85% observed a single time. The ten biggest clones cover around a fifth of the sample.

The chain is made from TRBV7-9 and TRBJ2-5; a weak D assignment points to TRBD2 (5 bases agree). The source of this sequence is an elderly woman with acute or convalescent COVID-19. The sequenced sample consisted of peripheral blood. The nucleotide sequence reads TGTGCCAGCACCCTTGGGCTAGCACAAGAGACCCAGTACTTC. Translated, this is CASTLGLAQETQYF.